Below are 9 T cell receptor beta chains sequenced from a single sample in a study of cytomegalovirus exposure and HLA in healthy donors. The PCR ran on 60 Vbeta and 13 Jbeta primers. Assay used: immunoSEQ multiplex PCR; TCRdb lists only in-frame clones, some missing. The sample records under 200,000 clones, 55% to 70% being singletons. The sample comprised PBMCs. These TCRs come from a woman aged 40 to 49 in good health and CMV-seropositive.

This clone was found a few times. The chain has TRBV27 and TRBJ1-4; 8 nucleotides match TRBD1. There are 13 residues in the CDR3. V shed 4 bases, J shed 8 bases, and the junction held 3 bases outside the gene matches. The germline V gene encodes CDR1 MNHEY and CDR2 SMNVEV (reference sequence). The CDR3 nucleotides read TGTGCCAGCAGTTGGAGGACAGGGGAAAAACTGTTTTTT. Amino acids: CASSWRTGEKLFF. Complete variable domain (other parts from reference TRBV27 and TRBJ1-4): EAQVTQNPRYLITVTGKKLTVTCSQNMNHEYMSWYRQDPGLGLRQIYYSMNVEVTDKGDVPEGYKVSRKEKRNFPLILESPSPNQTSLYFCASSWRTGEKLFFGSGTQLSVL.

The chain combines TRBV7-9 with TRBJ2-2; TRBD1 matches at 8 bases. V was pared by 5 bases and J by 13 bases, with 9 bases of the junction left unmatched. Germline CDR1 reads SEHNR; CDR2 reads FQNEAQ (reference sequence). This CDR3 has 13 residues. CDR3 DNA: TGTGCCAGCAGCGGGACAGGTGATGGCGCGCTGTTTTTT. Encoded protein: CASSGTGDGALFF.

J is TRBJ2-3 and V is TRBV28; 10 bases map to TRBD2. This CDR3 has 15 amino acids. Germline values: CDR1 MDHEN, CDR2 SYDVKM. V dropped 6 bases and J dropped 5; count of bases not matched to a gene: 8. The CDR3 DNA sequence: TGTGCCAGCAGCACCGGCGCTAGCGGGAGAGATACGCAGTATTTT. Residues: CASSTGASGRDTQYF.

This chain joins TRBV5-4 and TRBJ2-2, with 11 bases aligning to TRBD2. The CDR3 runs to 15 residues. The J segment lost 10 bases and the V segment lost 4 bases, leaving 9 bases of the junction unmatched. The germline V gene encodes CDR1 SGHNT and CDR2 YYREEE (reference sequence). CDR3 in DNA: TGTGCCAGCAGCATTAGCGGGAGGGCCAGGGAGGAGCTGTTTTTT. It is translated as CASSISGRAREELFF.

This rearrangement joins TRBV7-2 to TRBJ2-5; D may be TRBD2 (5 bases). The CDR3 is 13 amino acids. V dropped 5 bases and J dropped 4 bases, with 11 bases sitting between them. Germline V gives CDR1 SGHTA, CDR2 FQGNSA. For the CDR3, the DNA is TGTGCCAGCAGCCATAGCGCAGGAGAGACCCAGTACTTC. Encoded protein: CASSHSAGETQYF. The complete variable domain, with remaining parts taken from reference TRBV7-2 and TRBJ2-5, reads GAGVSQSPSNKVTEKGKDVELRCDPISGHTALYWYRQSLGQGLEFLIYFQGNSAPDKSGLPSDRFSAERTGGSVSTLTIQRTQQEDSAVYLCASSHSAGETQYFGPGTRLLVL.

V and J are TRBV5-6 and TRBJ2-5; D uncertain. The J call may be in error: the DNA end matches TRBJ2-7 better. The germline gives CDR1 SGHDT, CDR2 YYEEEE. The CDR3 runs 12 residues. The CDR3 loop is CASSLTSYEQYF. CDR3 nucleotide sequence: TGTGCCAGCAGCTTGACGTCCTACGAGCAGTACTTC.

The chain uses TRBV9 and TRBJ2-3; no firm D call. The germline V gene encodes CDR1 SGDLS and CDR2 YYNGEE. CDR3 length equals 15 residues. The germline V and J ends were trimmed by 0 bases and 0 bases, with 8 bases remaining between them. The CDR3 DNA is TGTGCCAGCAGCGTAGACGAGCGAAGCACAGATACGCAGTATTTT. It yields the protein CASSVDERSTDTQYF.

This rearrangement joins TRBV5-1 to TRBJ2-2; D is uncertain. CDR3 length equals 15 residues. V was clipped by 1 base and J by 1 base, with 8 bases between them. CDR1 and CDR2 from the germline V gene are SGHRS and YFSETQ. The CDR3 spells CASSLNRGNTGELFF. The DNA of the CDR3 is TGCGCCAGCAGCTTGAATCGCGGGAACACCGGGGAGCTGTTTTTT.

The rearrangement uses TRBV27 and TRBJ1-5; no definite D call. CDR3 length equals 13 residues. V was pared by 4 bases and J by 7 bases, with 11 bases between. CDR1 and CDR2 (germline): MNHEY, SMNVEV (reference sequence). The CDR3 sequence is CASSSKGGQPQHF. The CDR3, as DNA: TGTGCCAGCAGTTCCAAGGGAGGGCAGCCCCAGCATTTT.